The source of this T cell receptor beta chain is a study of blood T cell repertoires in COVID-19. Across the whole study: Some COVID-19 samples were acute and others convalescent; all came from the United States, Italy and Spain.

As processed by the authors: For nucleated cells, counts were estimated from reference gene primer amplification. Profiled with immunoSEQ multiplex PCR; TCRdb holds only in-frame clones, not every one. V and J calls plus clone size are reproduced from that table; the DNA served to infer D and trimming. Of about 78,000 clones listed, around 90% are singletons. In its sample, this clone was seen once. The sample consisted of peripheral blood. The TCR originated in a woman aged 80 or over with active or convalescent COVID-19.

CDR3 DNA sequence: TGTGCCAGTACCCCTCAGGCGGGACCCCTCCACTTT. Residues: CASTPQAGPLHF. This chain connects TRBV19 to TRBJ1-6; D is uncertain. CDR3 size: 12 residues. V lost 7 bases, J lost 12 bases, and 13 bases lay in between. CDR1 and CDR2 (germline): LNHDA, SQIVND (reference sequence).